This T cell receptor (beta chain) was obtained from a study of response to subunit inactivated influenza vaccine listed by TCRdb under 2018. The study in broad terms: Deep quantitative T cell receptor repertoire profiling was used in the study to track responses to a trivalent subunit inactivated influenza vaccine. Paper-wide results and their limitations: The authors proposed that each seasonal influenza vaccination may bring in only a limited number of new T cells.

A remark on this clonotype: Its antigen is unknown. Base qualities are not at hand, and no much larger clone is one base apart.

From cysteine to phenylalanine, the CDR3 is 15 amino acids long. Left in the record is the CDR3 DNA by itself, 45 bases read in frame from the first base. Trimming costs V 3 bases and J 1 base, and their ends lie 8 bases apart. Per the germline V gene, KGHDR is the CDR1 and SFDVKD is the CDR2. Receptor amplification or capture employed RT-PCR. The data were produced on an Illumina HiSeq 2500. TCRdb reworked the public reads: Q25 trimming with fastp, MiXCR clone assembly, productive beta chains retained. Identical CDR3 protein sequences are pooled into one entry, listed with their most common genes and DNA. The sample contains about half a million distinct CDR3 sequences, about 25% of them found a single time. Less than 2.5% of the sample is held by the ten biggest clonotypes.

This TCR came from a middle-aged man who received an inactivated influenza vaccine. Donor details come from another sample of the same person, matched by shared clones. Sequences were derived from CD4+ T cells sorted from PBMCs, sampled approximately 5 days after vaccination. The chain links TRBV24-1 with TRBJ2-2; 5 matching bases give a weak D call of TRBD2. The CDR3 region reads CATSDEGVNTGELFF. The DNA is TGTGCCACCAGTGATGAGGGAGTGAACACCGGGGAGCTGTTTTTT.